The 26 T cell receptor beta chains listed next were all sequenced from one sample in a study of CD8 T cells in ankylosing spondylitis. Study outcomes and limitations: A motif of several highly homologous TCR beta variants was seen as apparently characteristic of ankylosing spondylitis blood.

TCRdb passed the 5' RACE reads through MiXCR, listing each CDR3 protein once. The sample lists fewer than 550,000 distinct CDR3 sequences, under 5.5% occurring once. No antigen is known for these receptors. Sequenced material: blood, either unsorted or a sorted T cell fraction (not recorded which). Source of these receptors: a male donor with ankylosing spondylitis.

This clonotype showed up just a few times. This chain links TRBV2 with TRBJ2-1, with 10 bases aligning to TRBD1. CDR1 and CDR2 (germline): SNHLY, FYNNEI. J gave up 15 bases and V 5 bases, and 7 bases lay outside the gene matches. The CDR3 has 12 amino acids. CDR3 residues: CASSLDRGPGFF. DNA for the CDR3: TGTGCCAGCAGTCTAGACAGGGGGCCGGGGTTCTTC.

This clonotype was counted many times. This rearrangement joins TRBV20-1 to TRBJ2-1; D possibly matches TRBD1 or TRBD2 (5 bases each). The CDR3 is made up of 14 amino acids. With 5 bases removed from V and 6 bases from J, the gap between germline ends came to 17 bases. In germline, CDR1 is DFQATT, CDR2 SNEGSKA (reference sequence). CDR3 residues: CSAPIYVRGNEQFF. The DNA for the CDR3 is TGCAGTGCTCCAATTTACGTGAGGGGCAATGAGCAGTTCTTC.

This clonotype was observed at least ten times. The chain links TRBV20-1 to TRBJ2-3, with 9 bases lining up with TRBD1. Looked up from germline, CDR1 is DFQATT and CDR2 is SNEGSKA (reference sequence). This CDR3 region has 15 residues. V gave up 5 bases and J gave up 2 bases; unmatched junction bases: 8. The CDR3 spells CSARRDRAFTDTQYF. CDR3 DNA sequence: TGCAGTGCTCGGCGGGACAGGGCGTTCACAGATACGCAGTATTTT.

The CDR3 DNA is TGTGCCAGTACCCTGGGAGAGACCCAGTACTTC. Its protein is CASTLGETQYF. The genes are TRBV19 and TRBJ2-5; D is unresolved. The CDR3 is 11 amino acids. The germline V gene has CDR1 LNHDA and CDR2 SQIVND (reference sequence). V dropped 7 bases and J dropped 4 bases, with 7 bases sitting between them.

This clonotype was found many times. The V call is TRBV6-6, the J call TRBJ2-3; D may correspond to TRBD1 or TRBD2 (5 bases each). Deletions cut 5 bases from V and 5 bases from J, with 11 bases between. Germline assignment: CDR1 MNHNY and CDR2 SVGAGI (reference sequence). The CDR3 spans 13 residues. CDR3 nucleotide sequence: TGTGCCAGCAGTCCCCGGGGCTTAGATACGCAGTATTTT. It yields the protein CASSPRGLDTQYF.

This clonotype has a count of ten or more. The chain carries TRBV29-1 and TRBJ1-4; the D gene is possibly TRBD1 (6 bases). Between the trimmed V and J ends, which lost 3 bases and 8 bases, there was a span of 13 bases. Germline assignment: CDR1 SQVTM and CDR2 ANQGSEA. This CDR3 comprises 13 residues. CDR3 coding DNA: TGCAGCGTTGATTTACAGGGACGGGAAAAACTGTTTTTT. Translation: CSVDLQGREKLFF.

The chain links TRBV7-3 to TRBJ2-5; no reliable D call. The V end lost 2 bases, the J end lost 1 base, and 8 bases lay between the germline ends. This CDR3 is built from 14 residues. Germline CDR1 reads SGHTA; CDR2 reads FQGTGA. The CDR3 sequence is CASSLSAGQETQYF. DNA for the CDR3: TGTGCCAGCAGCTTATCGGCAGGCCAAGAGACCCAGTACTTC.

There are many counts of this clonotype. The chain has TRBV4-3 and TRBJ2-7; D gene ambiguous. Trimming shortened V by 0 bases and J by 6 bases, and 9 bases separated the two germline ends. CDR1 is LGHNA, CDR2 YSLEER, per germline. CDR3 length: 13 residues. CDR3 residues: CASSQEPFREQYF. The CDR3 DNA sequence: TGCGCCAGCAGCCAAGAACCCTTTCGCGAGCAGTACTTC.

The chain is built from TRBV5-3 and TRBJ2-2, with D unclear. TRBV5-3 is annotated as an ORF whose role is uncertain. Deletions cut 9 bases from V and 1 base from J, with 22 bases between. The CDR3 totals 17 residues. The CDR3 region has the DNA TGTGCCACCCTCAAGGATCAGAGATCTTTGAACACCGGGGAGCTGTTTTTT. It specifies CATLKDQRSLNTGELFF.

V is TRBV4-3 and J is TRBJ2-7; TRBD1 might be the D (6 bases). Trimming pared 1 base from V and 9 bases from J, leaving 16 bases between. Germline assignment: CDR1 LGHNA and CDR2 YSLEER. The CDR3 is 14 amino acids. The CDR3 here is CASSQVPGVAGQYF. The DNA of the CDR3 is TGCGCCAGCAGCCAAGTACCAGGGGTAGCCGGGCAGTACTTC.

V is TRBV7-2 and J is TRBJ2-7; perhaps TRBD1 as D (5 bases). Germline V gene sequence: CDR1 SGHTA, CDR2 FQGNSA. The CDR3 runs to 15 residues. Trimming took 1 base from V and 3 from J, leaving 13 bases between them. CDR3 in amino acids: CASSLGAGYFYEQYF. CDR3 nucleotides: TGTGCCAGCAGCTTAGGGGCAGGGTATTTCTACGAGCAGTACTTC.

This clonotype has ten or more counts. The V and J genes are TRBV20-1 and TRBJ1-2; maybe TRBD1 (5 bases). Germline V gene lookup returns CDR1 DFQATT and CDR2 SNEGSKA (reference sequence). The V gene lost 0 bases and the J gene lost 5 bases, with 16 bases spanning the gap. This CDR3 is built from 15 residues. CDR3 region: CSAREGFLGGYGYTF. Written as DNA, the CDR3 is TGCAGTGCTAGAGAGGGGTTTCTTGGGGGATATGGCTACACCTTC.

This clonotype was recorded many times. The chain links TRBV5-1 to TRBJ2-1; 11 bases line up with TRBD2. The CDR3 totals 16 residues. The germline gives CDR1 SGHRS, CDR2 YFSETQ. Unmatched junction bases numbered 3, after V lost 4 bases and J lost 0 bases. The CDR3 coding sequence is TGCGCCAGCAGCCTAGCGGGAGGAAGCTCCTACAATGAGCAGTTCTTC. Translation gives CASSLAGGSSYNEQFF.

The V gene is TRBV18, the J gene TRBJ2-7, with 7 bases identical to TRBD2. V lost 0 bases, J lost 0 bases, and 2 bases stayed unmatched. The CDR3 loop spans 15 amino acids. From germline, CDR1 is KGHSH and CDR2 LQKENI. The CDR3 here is CASSPPLAVSYEQYF. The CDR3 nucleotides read TGTGCCAGCTCACCACCCCTAGCGGTCTCCTACGAGCAGTACTTC.

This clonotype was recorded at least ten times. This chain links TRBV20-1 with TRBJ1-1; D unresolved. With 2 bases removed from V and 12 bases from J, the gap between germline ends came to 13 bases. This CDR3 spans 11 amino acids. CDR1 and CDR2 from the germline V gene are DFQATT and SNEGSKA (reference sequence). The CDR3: CSARYTGLPFF. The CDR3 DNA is TGCAGTGCTAGATACACCGGTCTGCCTTTCTTT.

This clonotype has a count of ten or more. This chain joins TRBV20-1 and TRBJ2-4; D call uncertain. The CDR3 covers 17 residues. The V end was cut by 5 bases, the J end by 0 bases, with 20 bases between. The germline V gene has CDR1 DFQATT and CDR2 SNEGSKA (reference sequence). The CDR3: CSAYTFQANLAKNIQYF. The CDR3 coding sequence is TGCAGTGCTTACACTTTTCAGGCGAACCTAGCCAAAAACATTCAGTACTTC.

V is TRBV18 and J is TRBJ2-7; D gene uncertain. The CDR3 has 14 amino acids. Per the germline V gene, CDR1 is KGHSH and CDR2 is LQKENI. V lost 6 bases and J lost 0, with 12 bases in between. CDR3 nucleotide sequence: TGTGCCAGCTCCAGTGTCCAGACCTCCTACGAGCAGTACTTC. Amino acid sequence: CASSSVQTSYEQYF.

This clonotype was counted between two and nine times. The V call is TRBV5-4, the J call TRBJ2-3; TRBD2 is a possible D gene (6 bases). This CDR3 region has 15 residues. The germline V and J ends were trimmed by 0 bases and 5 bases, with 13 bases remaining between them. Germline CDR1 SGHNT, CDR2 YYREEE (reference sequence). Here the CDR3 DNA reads TGTGCCAGCAGCTTGGAGGCTAGGGAGGAAGATACGCAGTATTTT. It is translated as CASSLEAREEDTQYF.

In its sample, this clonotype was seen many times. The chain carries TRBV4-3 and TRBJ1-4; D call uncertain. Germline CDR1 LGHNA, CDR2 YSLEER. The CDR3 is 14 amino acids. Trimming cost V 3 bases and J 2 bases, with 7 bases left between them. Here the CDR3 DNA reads TGCGCCAGCAGCCAGGGTCCGACTAATGAAAAACTGTTTTTT. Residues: CASSQGPTNEKLFF.

The CDR3: CASSLHGSTDTQYF. The DNA for the CDR3 is TGTGCCAGCAGCTTACATGGGAGCACAGATACGCAGTATTTT. The gene calls are TRBV7-8 and TRBJ2-3; D remains unclear. From germline, CDR1 is SGHVS and CDR2 FQNEAQ. This CDR3 contains 14 residues. Trimming cost V 2 bases and J 0 bases, with 6 bases left between them.

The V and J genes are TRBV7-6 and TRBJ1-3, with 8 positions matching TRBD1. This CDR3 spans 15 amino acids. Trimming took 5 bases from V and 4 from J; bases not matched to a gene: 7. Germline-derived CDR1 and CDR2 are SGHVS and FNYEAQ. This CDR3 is CASSPQDRDGNTIYF. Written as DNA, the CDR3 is TGTGCCAGCAGCCCCCAGGACAGGGACGGAAACACCATATATTTT.

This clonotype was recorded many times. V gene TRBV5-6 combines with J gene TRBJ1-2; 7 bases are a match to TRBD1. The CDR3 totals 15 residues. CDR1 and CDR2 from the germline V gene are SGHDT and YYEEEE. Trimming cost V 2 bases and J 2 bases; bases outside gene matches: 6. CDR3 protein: CASSFKTGENYGYTF. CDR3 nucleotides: TGTGCCAGCAGCTTTAAAACAGGGGAAAACTATGGCTACACCTTC.

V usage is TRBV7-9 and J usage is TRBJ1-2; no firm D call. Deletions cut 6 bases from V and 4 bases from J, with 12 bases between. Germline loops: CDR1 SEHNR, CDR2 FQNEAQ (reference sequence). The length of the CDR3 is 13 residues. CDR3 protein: CASSPPYRYGYTF. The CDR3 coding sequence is TGTGCCAGCAGTCCTCCTTACCGCTATGGCTACACCTTC.

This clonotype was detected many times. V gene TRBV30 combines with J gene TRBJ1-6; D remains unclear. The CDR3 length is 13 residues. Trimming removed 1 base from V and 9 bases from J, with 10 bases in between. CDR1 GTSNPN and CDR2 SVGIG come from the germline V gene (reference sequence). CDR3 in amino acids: CAWSDPRGSPLHF. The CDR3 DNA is TGTGCCTGGAGTGATCCCCGGGGTTCACCCCTCCACTTT. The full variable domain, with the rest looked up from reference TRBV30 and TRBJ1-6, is SQTIHQWPATLVQPVGSPLSLECTVEGTSNPNLYWYRQAAGRGLQLLFYSVGIGQISSEVPQNLSASRPQDRQFILSSKKLLLSDSGFYLCAWSDPRGSPLHFGNGTRLTVT.

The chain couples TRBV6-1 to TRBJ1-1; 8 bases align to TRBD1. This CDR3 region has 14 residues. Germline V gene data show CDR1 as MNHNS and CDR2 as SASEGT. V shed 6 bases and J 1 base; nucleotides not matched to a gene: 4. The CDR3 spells CASRRQGWNTEAFF. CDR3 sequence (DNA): TGTGCCAGCAGGAGACAGGGGTGGAACACTGAAGCTTTCTTT.

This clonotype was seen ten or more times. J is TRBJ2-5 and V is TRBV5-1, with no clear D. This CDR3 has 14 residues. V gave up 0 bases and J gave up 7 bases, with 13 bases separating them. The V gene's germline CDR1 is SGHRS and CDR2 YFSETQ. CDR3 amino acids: CASSLGVVAGTQYF. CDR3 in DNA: TGCGCCAGCAGCTTGGGCGTGGTTGCCGGGACCCAGTACTTC.